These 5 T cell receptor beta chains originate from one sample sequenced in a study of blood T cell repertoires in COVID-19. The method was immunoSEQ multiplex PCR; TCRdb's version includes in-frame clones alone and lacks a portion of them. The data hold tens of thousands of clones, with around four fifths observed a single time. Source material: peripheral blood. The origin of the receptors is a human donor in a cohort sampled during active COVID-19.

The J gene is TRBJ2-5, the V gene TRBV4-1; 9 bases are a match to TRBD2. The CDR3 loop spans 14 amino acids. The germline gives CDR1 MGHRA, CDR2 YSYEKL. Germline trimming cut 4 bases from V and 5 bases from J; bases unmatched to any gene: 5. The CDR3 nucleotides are TGCGCCAGCAGCCTAGCGGGGGCGCGGGAGACCCAGTACTTC. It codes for CASSLAGARETQYF.

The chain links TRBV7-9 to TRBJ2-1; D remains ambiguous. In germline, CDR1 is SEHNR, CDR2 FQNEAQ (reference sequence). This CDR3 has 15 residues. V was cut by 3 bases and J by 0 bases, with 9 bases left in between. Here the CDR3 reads CASSFKLSSYNEQFF. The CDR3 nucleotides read TGTGCCAGCAGCTTCAAATTGAGCTCCTACAATGAGCAGTTCTTC.

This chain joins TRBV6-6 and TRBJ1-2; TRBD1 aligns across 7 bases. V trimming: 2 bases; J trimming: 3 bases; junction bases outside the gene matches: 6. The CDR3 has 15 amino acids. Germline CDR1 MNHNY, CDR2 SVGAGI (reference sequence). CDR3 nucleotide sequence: TGTGCCAGCAGTTACGACAGGGTGGAGGACTATGGCTACACCTTC. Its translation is CASSYDRVEDYGYTF.

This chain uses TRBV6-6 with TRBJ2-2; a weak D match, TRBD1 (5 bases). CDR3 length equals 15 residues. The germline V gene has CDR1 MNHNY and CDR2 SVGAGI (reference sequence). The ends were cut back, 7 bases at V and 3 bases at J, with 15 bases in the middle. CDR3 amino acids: CASNYRGQDTGELFF. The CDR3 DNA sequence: TGTGCCAGCAACTATAGGGGCCAGGACACCGGGGAGCTGTTTTTT.

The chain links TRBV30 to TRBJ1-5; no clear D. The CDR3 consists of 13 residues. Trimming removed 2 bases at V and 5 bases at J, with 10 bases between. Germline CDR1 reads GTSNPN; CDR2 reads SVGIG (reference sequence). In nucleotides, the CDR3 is TGTGCCTGGAGTACCGACGGGGATCAGCCCCAGCATTTT. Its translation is CAWSTDGDQPQHF. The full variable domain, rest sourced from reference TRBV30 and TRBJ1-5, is SQTIHQWPATLVQPVGSPLSLECTVEGTSNPNLYWYRQAAGRGLQLLFYSVGIGQISSEVPQNLSASRPQDRQFILSSKKLLLSDSGFYLCAWSTDGDQPQHFGDGTRLSIL.